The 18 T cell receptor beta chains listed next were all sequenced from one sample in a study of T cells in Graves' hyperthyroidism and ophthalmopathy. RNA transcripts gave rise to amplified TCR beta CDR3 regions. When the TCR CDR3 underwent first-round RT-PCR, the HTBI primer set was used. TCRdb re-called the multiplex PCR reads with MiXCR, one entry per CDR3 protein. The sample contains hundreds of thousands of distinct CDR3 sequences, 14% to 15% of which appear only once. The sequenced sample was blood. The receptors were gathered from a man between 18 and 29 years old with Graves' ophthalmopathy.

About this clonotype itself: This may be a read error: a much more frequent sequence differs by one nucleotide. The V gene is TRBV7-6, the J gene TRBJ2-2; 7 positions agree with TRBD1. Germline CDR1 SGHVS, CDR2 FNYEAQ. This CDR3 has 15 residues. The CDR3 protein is CSSSQQTGFSGELFF. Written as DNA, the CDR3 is TGTTCCAGCAGCCAACAGACAGGGTTTAGCGGGGAGCTGTTTTTT.

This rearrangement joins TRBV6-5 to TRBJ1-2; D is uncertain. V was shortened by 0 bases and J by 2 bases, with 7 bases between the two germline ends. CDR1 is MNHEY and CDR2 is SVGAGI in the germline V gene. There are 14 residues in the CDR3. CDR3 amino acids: CASSYSTVNYGYTF. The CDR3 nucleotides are TGTGCCAGCAGTTACTCCACAGTCAACTATGGCTACACCTTC.

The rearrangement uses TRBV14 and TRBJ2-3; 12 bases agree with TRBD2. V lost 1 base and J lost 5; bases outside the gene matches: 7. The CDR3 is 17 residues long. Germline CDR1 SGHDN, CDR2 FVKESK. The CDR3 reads CASSQAVTSGGVDTQYF. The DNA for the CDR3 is TGTGCCAGCAGCCAAGCCGTGACTAGCGGGGGAGTAGATACGCAGTATTTT.

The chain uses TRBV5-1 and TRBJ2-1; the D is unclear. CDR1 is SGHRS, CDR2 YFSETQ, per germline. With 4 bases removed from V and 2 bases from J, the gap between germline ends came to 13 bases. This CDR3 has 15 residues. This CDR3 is CASSQLGGAYNEQFF. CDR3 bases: TGCGCCAGCAGCCAACTGGGTGGCGCCTACAATGAGCAGTTCTTC.

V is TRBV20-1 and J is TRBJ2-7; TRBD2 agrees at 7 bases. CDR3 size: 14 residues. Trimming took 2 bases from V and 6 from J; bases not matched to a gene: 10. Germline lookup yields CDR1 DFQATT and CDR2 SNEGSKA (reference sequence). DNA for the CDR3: TGCAGTGCTAGATCCGGGCTAGCGGCTTCCGAGCAGTACTTC. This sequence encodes CSARSGLAASEQYF.

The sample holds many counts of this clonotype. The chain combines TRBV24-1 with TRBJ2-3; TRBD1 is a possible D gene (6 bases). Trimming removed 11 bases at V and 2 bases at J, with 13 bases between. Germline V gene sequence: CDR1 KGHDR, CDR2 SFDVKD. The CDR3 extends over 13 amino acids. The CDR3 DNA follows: TGTGCCAGCCGGGACACCCACACAGATACGCAGTATTTT. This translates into CASRDTHTDTQYF.

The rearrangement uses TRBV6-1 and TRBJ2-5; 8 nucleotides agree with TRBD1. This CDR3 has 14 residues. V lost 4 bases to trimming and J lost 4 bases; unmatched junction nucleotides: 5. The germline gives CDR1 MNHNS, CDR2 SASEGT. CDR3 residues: CASSGLTGAETQYF. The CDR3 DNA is TGTGCCAGCAGTGGGCTGACAGGGGCAGAGACCCAGTACTTC.

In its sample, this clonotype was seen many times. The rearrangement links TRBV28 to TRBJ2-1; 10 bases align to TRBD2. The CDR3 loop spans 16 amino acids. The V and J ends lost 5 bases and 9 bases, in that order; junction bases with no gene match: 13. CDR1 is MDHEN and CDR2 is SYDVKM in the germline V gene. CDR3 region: CASSRTASGSEGEQFF. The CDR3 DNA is TGTGCCAGCAGTCGAACGGCTAGCGGGAGTGAGGGTGAGCAGTTCTTC.

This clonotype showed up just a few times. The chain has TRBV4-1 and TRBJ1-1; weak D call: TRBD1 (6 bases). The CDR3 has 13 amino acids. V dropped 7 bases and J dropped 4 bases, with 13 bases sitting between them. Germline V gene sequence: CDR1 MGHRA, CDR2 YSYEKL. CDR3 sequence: CASKAQGGTEAFF. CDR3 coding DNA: TGCGCCAGCAAAGCTCAAGGGGGCACTGAAGCTTTCTTT.

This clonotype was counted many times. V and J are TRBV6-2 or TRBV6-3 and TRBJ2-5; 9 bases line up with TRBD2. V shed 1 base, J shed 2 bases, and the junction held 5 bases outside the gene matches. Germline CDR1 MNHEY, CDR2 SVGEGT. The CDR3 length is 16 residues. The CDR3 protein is CASSYFRLAGQETQYF. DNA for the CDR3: TGTGCCAGCAGTTACTTCCGGCTAGCGGGGCAAGAGACCCAGTACTTC.

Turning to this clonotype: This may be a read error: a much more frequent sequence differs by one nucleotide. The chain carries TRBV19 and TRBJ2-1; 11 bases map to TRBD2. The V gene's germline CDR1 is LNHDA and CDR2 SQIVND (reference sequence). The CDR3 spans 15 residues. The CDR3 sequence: CASGMLAGGSNEQFF. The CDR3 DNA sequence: TGTGCCAGTGGTATGCTAGCGGGGGGATCCAATGAGCAGTTCTTC.

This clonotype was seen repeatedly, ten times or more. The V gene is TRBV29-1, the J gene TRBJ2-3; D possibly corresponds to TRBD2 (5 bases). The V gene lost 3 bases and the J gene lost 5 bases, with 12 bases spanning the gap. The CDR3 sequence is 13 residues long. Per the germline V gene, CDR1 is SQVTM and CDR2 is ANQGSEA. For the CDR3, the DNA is TGCAGCGTTGAGAACATGGCGGGAGATACGCAGTATTTT. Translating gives CSVENMAGDTQYF.

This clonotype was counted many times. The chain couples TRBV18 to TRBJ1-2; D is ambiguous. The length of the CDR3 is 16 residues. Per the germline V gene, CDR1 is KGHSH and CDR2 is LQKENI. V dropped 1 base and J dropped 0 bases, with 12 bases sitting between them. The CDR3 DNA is TGTGCCAGCTCACCACAGCGGGGTGGGTCTAACTATGGCTACACCTTC. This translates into CASSPQRGGSNYGYTF.

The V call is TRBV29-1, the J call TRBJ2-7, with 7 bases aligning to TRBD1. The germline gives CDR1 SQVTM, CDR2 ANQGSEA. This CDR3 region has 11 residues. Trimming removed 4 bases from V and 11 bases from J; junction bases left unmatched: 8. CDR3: CSVGQGVREYF. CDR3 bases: TGCAGCGTTGGGCAGGGGGTCAGAGAGTACTTC.

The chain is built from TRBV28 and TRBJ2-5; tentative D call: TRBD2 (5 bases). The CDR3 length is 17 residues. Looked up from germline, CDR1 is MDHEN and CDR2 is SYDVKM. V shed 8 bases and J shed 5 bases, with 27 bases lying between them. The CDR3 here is CASRGISEGSPWETQYF. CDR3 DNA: TGTGCCAGCCGTGGGATAAGCGAGGGTTCGCCCTGGGAGACCCAGTACTTC.

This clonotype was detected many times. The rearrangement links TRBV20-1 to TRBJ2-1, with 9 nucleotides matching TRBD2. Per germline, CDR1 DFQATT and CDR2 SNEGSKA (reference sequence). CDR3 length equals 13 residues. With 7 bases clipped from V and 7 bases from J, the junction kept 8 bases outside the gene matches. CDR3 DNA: TGCAGTGTGGGCGGGGGGGCCATTAATGAGCAGTTCTTC. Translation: CSVGGGAINEQFF.

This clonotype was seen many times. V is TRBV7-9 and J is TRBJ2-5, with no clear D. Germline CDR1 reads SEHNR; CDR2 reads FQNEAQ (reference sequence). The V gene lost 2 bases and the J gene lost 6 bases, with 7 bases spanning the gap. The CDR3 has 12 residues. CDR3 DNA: TGTGCCAGCAGCTTAACACAGAAGACCCAGTACTTC. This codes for CASSLTQKTQYF.

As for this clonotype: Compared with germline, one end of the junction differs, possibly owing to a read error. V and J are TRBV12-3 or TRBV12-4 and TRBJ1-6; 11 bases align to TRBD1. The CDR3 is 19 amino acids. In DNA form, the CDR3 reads TGTGCCAGCAATATGGGACAGGGGGTCCTCACCTCCTCTAATTCACCCCTCCACTTT. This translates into CASNMGQGVLTSSNSPLHF.